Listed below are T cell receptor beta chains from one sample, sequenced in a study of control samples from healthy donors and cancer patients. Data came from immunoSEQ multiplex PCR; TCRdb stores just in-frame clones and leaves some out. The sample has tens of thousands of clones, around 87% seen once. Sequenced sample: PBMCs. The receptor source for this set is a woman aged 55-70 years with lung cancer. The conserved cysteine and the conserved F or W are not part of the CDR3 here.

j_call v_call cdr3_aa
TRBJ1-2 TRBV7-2 ASSFSHRNGYT
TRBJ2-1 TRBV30 AWSVLGTGAYNEQF
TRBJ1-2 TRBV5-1 ASSTGTGGSGHYGYT
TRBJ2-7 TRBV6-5 ASSLAGTGAEQY
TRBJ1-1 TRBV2 ASTRGLNTEAF
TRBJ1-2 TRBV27 ASSWDRGYGYT
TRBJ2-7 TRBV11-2 ASSLGQRSYEQY
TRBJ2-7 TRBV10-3 AISEDRTYEQY
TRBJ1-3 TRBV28 ASSPPGGRDTIY
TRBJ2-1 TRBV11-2 ASSPGGQYNEQF
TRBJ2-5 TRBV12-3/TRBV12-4 ASSPTGKETQY
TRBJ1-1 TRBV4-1 ASSQEGTGGYHTEAF
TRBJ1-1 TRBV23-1 ASPGRKGTEAF
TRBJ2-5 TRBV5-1 ASSDETKETQY
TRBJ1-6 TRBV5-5 ASSLFTGNSPLH
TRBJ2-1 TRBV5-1 ASSFTTSSSYNEQF
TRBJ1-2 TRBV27 ASSRRGPDYGYT
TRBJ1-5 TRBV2 ASGGTGEDQPQH
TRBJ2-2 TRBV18 ASSPRRDLSGELF
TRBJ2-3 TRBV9 ASSVGGGFTDTQY
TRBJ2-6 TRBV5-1 ASSPGSGANVLT
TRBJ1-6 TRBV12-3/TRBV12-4 ASSLALGSPLH
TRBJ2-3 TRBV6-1 ASSEGTVTTQY
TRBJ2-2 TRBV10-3 AIRTRSGGTMNTGELF
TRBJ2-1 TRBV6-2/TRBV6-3 ASTPVGLAGLDEQF
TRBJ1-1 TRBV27 ASSDTANTEAF
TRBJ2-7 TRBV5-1 ASSLRQASIYEQY
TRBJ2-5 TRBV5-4 ASTETSGSGETQY
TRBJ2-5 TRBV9 ASSVVGASETQY
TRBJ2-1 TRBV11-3 ASSLGFAGFEQF
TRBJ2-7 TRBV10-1 ASSVVLGYEQY
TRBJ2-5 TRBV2 ASSMTRGETQY
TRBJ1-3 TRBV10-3 AISESIFSGQGLGNTIY
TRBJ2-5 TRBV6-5 ASSYQGGPQTQY
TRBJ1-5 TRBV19 ASSPINQPQH
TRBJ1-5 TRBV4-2 ASSQVEDGNQPQH
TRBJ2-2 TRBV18 ASSSFLGSVRELF
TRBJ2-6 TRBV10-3 AISESQGISGANVLT
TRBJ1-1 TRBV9 ASSASGRRGTEAF
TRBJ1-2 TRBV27 ASSLRDFGRDGYT
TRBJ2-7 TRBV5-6 ASSLSADREIDEQY
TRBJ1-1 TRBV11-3 ASSQGLNTEAF
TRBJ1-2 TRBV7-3 ASTQSPGSYGYT
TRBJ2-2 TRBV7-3 ASSPAALAGGEGGELF
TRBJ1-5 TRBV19 ASGRDRSYSNQPQH
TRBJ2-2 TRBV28 ASSWGQTNTGELF
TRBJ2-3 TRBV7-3 ASSLGTDTQY
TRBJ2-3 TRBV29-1 SVAITDTQY
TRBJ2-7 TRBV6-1 ASSEMVNYEQY
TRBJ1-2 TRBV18 ASSPSGEYGYT
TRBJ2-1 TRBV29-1 SAPRGPYNEQF
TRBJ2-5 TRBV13 ASSLSWLKGTQY
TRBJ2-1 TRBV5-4 ASSLPGSSYNEQF
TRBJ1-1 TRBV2 ASSGESTEAF
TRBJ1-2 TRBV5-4 ASSLDMDNYGYT
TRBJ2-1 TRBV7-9 ASKQSNEQF
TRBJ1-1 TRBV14 ASSRGGPMSPEAF
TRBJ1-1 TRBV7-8 ASRAGTVNTEAF